The entry below gives a single TCR beta chain sequence along with its context. Its specificity is not known. The data derive from a study of blood T cells in healthy people across ages. Whole-study findings and limits: Bulk PBMC profiling left naive and antigen-experienced comparisons inconclusive. Underestimates were what the diversity estimates from one million T cells were considered to be.

A J-beta primer mix and a sample-barcoded 5' primer were used in a second PCR of roughly 6 to 12 cycles. TCRdb re-called the 5' RACE reads with MiXCR, one entry per CDR3 protein. The sample includes about 1.7 million distinct CDR3 sequences, 28% of them seen just once. The length of the CDR3 is 10 residues. The V gene end was trimmed by 7 bases and the J gene end by 9 bases; junction bases not matched to a gene: 2. Germline V gives CDR1 SQVTM, CDR2 ANQGSEA. Sequences were obtained from blood. The J gene is TRBJ2-1, the V gene TRBV29-1; TRBD2 matches at 8 bases. This TCR derives from a woman in her twenties or thirties in good health. CDR3 DNA: TGCAGCGCTGGGACTAGTGAGCAGTTCTTC. This translates into CSAGTSEQFF.